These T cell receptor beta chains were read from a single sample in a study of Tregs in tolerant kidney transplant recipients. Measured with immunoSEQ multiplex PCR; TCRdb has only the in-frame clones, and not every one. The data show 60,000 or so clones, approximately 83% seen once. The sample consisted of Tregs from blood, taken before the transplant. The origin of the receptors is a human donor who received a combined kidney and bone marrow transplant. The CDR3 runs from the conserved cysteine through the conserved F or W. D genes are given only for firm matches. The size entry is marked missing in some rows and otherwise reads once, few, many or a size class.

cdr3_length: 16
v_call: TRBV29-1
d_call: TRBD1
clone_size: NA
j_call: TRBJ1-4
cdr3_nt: TGCAGCGCTTCGACAGGGGGCGTGGGATTTGGTGAAAAACTGTTTTTT
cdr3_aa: CSASTGGVGFGEKLFF

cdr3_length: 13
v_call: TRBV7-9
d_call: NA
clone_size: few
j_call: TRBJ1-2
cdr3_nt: TGTGCCAGCAGCTTAGCCCTGCCGGGGGGCTACACCTTC
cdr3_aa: CASSLALPGGYTF

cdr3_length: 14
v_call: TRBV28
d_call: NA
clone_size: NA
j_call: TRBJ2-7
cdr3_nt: TGTGCCAGCAGTTTTTCGGGCAGCGGCTACGAGCAGTACTTC
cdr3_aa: CASSFSGSGYEQYF

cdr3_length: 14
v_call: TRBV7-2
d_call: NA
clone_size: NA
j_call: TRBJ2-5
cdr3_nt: TGTGCCAGCAGCCCTGACAGACTCCAAGAGACCCAGTACTTC
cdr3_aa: CASSPDRLQETQYF

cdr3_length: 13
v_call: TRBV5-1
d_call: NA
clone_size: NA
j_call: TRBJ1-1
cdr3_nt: TGCGCCAGCAGCTTGGTGACAGACACTGAAGCTTTCTTT
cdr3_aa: CASSLVTDTEAFF

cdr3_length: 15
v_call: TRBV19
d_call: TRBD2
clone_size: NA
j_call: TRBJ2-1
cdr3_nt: TGTGCCAGTAGTAGGGCTAGCGGCCACTACAATGAGCAGTTCTTC
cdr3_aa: CASSRASGHYNEQFF

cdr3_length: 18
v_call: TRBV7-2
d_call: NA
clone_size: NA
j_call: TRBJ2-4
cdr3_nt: TGTGCCAGCAGCCAACTCCCGGTTGGGGACCTAGCCAAAAACATTCAGTACTTC
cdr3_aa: CASSQLPVGDLAKNIQYF

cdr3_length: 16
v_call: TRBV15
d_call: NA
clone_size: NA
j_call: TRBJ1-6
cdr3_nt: TGTGCCACCAGCAGAGATCCCCAGGTTCATAATTCACCCCTCCACTTT
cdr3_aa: CATSRDPQVHNSPLHF

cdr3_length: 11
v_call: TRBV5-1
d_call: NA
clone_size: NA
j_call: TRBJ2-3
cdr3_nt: TGCGCCAGCAGCTTGTCAGATACGCAGTATTTT
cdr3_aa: CASSLSDTQYF

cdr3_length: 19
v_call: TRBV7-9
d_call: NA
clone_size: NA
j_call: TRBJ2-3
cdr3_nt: TGTGCCAGCAGCTTTCTACCGGGACTCCAAGATTCTAGCACAGATACGCAGTATTTT
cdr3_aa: CASSFLPGLQDSSTDTQYF

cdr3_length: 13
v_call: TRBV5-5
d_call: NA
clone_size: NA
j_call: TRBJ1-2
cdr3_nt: TGTGCCAGCAGCCCCATGGCAGGGGATGGCTACACCTTC
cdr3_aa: CASSPMAGDGYTF

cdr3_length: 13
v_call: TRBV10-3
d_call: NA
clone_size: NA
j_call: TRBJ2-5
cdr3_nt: TGTGCCATCAGTGGGGCTAGCAAAGAGACCCAGTACTTC
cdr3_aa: CAISGASKETQYF

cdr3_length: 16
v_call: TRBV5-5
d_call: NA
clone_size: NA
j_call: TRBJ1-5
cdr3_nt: TGTGCCAGCAGCTTGGGGTCGGGACACGCAAATCAGCCCCAGCATTTT
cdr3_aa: CASSLGSGHANQPQHF

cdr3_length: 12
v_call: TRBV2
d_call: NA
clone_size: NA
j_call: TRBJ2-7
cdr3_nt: TGTGCCAGCAGTGAAGCACGCGACGAGCAGTACTTC
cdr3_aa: CASSEARDEQYF

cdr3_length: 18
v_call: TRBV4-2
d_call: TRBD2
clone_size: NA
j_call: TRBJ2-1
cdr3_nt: TGTGCCAGCAGCCAAGATCCCTATGCGGGGGGTTGGCACAATGAGCAGTTCTTC
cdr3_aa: CASSQDPYAGGWHNEQFF

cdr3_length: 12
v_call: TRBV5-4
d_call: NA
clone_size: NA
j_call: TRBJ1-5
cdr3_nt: TGTGCCAGCAGCTTGGCCGGCCAGCCCCAGCATTTT
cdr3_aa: CASSLAGQPQHF

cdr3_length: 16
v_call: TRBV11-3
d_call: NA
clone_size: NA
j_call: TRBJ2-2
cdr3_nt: TGTGCCAGCAGCCCCGAGAACAGGGCGAACACCGGGGAGCTGTTTTTT
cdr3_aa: CASSPENRANTGELFF